The 6 T cell receptor beta chains listed next were all sequenced from one sample in a study of T cells in localized non-small cell lung cancer. Repertoires were generated with immunoSEQ multiplex PCR, while TCRdb's copy carries only in-frame clones and drops some. The table includes over a thousand clones, about 20% detected once. The specimen was normal lung tissue next to the tumor, collected before any cancer treatment. These receptors were collected from a woman between 35 and 75 years old with stage III lung adenocarcinoma.

This clone was observed a few times. The rearrangement links TRBV9 to TRBJ2-2; D perhaps matches TRBD1 (5 bases). Trimming removed 0 bases at V and 1 base at J, with 7 bases between. Germline lookup yields CDR1 SGDLS and CDR2 YYNGEE. CDR3 length: 15 amino acids. This chain's CDR3 is CASSVAGQNTGELFF. The CDR3 bases are TGTGCCAGCAGCGTAGCAGGACAGAACACCGGGGAGCTGTTTTTT.

This clone was seen a few times. V and J are TRBV9 and TRBJ2-1, with 7 nucleotides matching TRBD2. CDR1 SGDLS and CDR2 YYNGEE come from the germline V gene. CDR3 length: 13 residues. V trimming: 4 bases; J trimming: 14 bases; junction bases outside the gene matches: 12. The CDR3 DNA sequence: TGTGCCAGCAGCTTAGATCTGAGCGGGGAGAAGTTCTTC. It specifies CASSLDLSGEKFF.

In this sample, this clone turned up a few times. V and J are TRBV10-2 and TRBJ1-5, with D possibly TRBD1 on 5 matching bases. CDR1 WSHSY and CDR2 SAAADI come from the germline V gene. The V and J ends lost 5 bases and 2 bases respectively, with 16 bases between them. The CDR3 has 16 residues. In DNA form, the CDR3 reads TGCGCCAGCAGTTTAGGGATGGGGGGTGGCAATCAGCCCCAGCATTTT. As protein: CASSLGMGGGNQPQHF.

In this sample, this clone turned up a few times. The chain combines TRBV18 with TRBJ2-2, with 9 positions matching TRBD1. The V gene end was trimmed by 1 base and the J gene end by 4 bases; junction bases not matched to a gene: 7. Germline assignment: CDR1 KGHSH and CDR2 LQKENI. The CDR3 extends over 17 amino acids. CDR3 loop: CASSPQITGGPTGELFF. The CDR3 DNA follows: TGTGCCAGCTCACCACAGATTACAGGGGGCCCCACCGGGGAGCTGTTTTTT.

This clone is medium-sized by share. The CDR3 loop is CASSLGLTDEETQYF. The CDR3 DNA sequence: TGTGCCAGCAGCTTAGGGCTAACAGACGAAGAGACCCAGTACTTC. J is TRBJ2-5 and V is TRBV11-3; the D is unclear. Trimming removed 1 base at V and 3 bases at J, with 12 bases between. Germline V lookup: CDR1 SGHNT, CDR2 YENEEA. CDR3 length: 15 amino acids.

This clone came up a few times. The chain couples TRBV29-1 to TRBJ1-3; possible D gene TRBD1, 5 bases. Germline CDR1 is SQVTM and CDR2 is ANQGSEA. Trimming removed 4 bases at V and 4 bases at J, with 11 bases between. The CDR3 is 13 residues long. The CDR3 DNA reads TGCAGCGTTGGCACAGGAACAGGAAACACCATATATTTT. Protein sequence: CSVGTGTGNTIYF.